Listed below are T cell receptor beta chains from one sample, sequenced in a study of identical twins. MiXCR, run by TCRdb on the 5' RACE reads, gives a single entry per CDR3 protein. The data contain about 1.7 million distinct CDR3 sequences, around 33% of them singletons. Sequencing was done on a sample of cord blood. The receptors derive from a newborn girl in good health. The CDR3 runs from the conserved cysteine through the conserved F or W. D genes are given only for firm matches. Not all rows give a size; the values are once, few, many and, for expanded clones, a class.

cdr3_length d_call j_call clone_size v_call cdr3_nt cdr3_aa
14 NA TRBJ2-7 many TRBV4-2 TGTGCCAGCAGCCAAGGTAGGGGAACCTACGAGCAGTACTTC CASSQGRGTYEQYF
13 NA TRBJ2-7 NA TRBV6-5 TGTGCCAGCAGTCCCAATTGGGACTACGAGCAGTACTTC CASSPNWDYEQYF
15 TRBD1 TRBJ2-7 many TRBV5-1 TGCGCCAGCAGCCCTACAGGGGTAGGGTCCTACGAGCAGTACTTC CASSPTGVGSYEQYF
13 NA TRBJ2-1 once TRBV29-1 TGCTGCGTTGGGGTAGGGGTCTACAATGAGCAGTTCTTC CCVGVGVYNEQFF
12 NA TRBJ1-1 NA TRBV7-2 TGTGCCAGCAGCCATCTGACCACTGAAGCTTTCTTT CASSHLTTEAFF
14 NA TRBJ2-2 NA TRBV2 TGTGCCAGCACAAAACAGACTTTCACCGGGGAGCTGTTTTTT CASTKQTFTGELFF
14 NA TRBJ2-7 NA TRBV3-1 TGTGCCAGCAGCCACGGAGGACAGTCCTACGAGCAGTACTTC CASSHGGQSYEQYF
17 NA TRBJ2-7 NA TRBV21-1 TGTGCCAGCAGCAAAATACCTCGGGGGAAAGTAACCTACGAGCAGTACTTC CASSKIPRGKVTYEQYF
15 TRBD2 TRBJ2-1 NA TRBV12-5 TGTGCTAGTAGTTCCGTAGCGGGAGGGCCAAATGAGCAGTTCTTC CASSSVAGGPNEQFF
15 TRBD2 TRBJ2-5 NA TRBV5-1 TGCGCCGGCATCCCGACTAGCGGGGCCCTAAATGAGCAGTACTTC CAGIPTSGALNEQYF
13 NA TRBJ1-6 few TRBV10-3 TGTGCCATCAGTGTCAGGGATAATTCACCCCTCCACTTT CAISVRDNSPLHF
15 NA TRBJ2-7 NA TRBV20-1 TGCAGTGCTAGAGATCGCTTGACGGGTTTCTACGAGCAGTACTTC CSARDRLTGFYEQYF
13 NA TRBJ2-3 few TRBV20-1 TGCAGTGCTAGCCTAGACCACACAGATACGCAGTATTTT CSASLDHTDTQYF
14 NA TRBJ1-1 few TRBV12-3/TRBV12-4 TGTGCCAGCAGTACCACCGGGGGGGACACTGAAGCTTTCTTT CASSTTGGDTEAFF
15 NA TRBJ2-7 NA TRBV6-5 TGTGCCAGCAGTCACATCCAGGGAGCGGACTGCGAGCAGTACTTC CASSHIQGADCEQYF
13 NA TRBJ1-2 once TRBV25-1 TGTACCAGCAGCGAATACAATAACTATGGCTACACCTTC CTSSEYNNYGYTF
17 TRBD1 TRBJ2-2 NA TRBV19 TGTGCCAGTAGTCTCGTAGGCCGGACAGGGAAGGCCGGGGAGCTGTTTTTT CASSLVGRTGKAGELFF
19 TRBD1 TRBJ1-5 few TRBV12-3/TRBV12-4 TGTTCCAGCAGTCCGAGCCGGGACAGGGAGGGGAATAGCAATCAGCCCCAGCATTTT CSSSPSRDREGNSNQPQHF
15 NA TRBJ2-1 NA TRBV15 TGTGCCACCAGCAGAGCTAGCCCCAATTACAATGAGCAGTTCTTC CATSRASPNYNEQFF
15 NA TRBJ2-1 NA TRBV2 TGTGCCAGCAGTGAAGTACAGGGCTCCAGCAATGAGCAGTTCTTC CASSEVQGSSNEQFF
12 NA TRBJ2-3 NA TRBV5-1 TGCGCCAGCCAAGGCCTCACAGATACGCAGTATTTT CASQGLTDTQYF
16 TRBD2 TRBJ2-7 few TRBV29-1 TGCAGCGTTCGGGGGCGACCGGGACTAGCCTACTACGAGCAGTACTTC CSVRGRPGLAYYEQYF
17 TRBD1 TRBJ2-4 NA TRBV20-1 TGCAGTGCTATAGGGACAGGGGAAATCCTAGCCAAAAACATTCAGTACTTC CSAIGTGEILAKNIQYF
20 TRBD2 TRBJ2-3 NA TRBV28 TGTGCCACCCAAGCGAACCTCGGGACTAGCGGGTTCCTTGGGTGGGATACGCAGTATTTT CATQANLGTSGFLGWDTQYF
13 NA TRBJ2-1 few TRBV20-1 TGCAGTGCTAGGAGGGATCTGGGCAATGAGCAGTTCTTC CSARRDLGNEQFF
15 TRBD2 TRBJ2-3 NA TRBV6-2/TRBV6-3 TGTGCCAGCAGACCATTTAGCGGGAGACGAGATACGCAGTATTTT CASRPFSGRRDTQYF
15 NA TRBJ2-3 NA TRBV5-1 TGCGCCAGCAGCCGCCTCTGGCCCGGGGAAGATACGCAGTATTTT CASSRLWPGEDTQYF
12 NA TRBJ1-2 NA TRBV20-1 TGCAGTGCACCGAAAGGGGCCTATGGCTACACCTTC CSAPKGAYGYTF
15 NA TRBJ2-3 few TRBV6-6 TGTGCCAGCAGCACAGGGGCCAGCGGGGCAGATACGCAGTATTTT CASSTGASGADTQYF
13 NA TRBJ2-3 many TRBV4-2 TGTGCCAGCAGCCAAGTCGAGGGAGATACGCAGTATTTT CASSQVEGDTQYF
14 TRBD1 TRBJ1-2 NA TRBV24-1 TGTGCCACCAGTGGCAGGGGGTTCGACTATGGCTACACCTTC CATSGRGFDYGYTF
16 NA TRBJ2-1 few TRBV5-5 TGTGCCAGCAGCTTGGCCCTGGGGGCCTACTACAATGAGCAGTTCTTC CASSLALGAYYNEQFF
13 NA TRBJ1-2 NA TRBV6-1 TGTGCCAGCAGTGAAAAGGCAGTTCATGGCTACACCTTC CASSEKAVHGYTF
15 TRBD1 TRBJ1-5 few TRBV20-1 TGCAGTGCTAGAACCCCCACGACAGGGGATCAGCCCCAGCATTTT CSARTPTTGDQPQHF
16 NA TRBJ2-7 NA TRBV7-2 TGTGCCAGCAGCTTAGGGGGGCCGTCCAAGACTTACGAGCAGTACTTC CASSLGGPSKTYEQYF
15 NA TRBJ1-1 NA TRBV6-6 TGTGCCACCTCCCTCACGGGTAGGGGGTTCGCTGAAGCTTTCTTT CATSLTGRGFAEAFF
14 NA TRBJ2-3 many TRBV9 TGTGCCAGCAGCGTAGTGAGTGGCACAGATACGCAGTATTTT CASSVVSGTDTQYF
16 NA TRBJ2-1 NA TRBV10-3 TGTGCCATCAGTGAGTCGGGTAGCGGCTCCTACAATGAGCAGTTCTTC CAISESGSGSYNEQFF
15 TRBD2 TRBJ2-7 few TRBV10-3 TGTGCCATCAGTGAGTCCGAGCGGGGGCTCTACGAGCAGTACTTC CAISESERGLYEQYF
17 NA TRBJ1-3 NA TRBV4-2 TGTGCCAGCAGCCAAGATGTTGCGGCGTCCTCTGGAAACACCATATATTTT CASSQDVAASSGNTIYF
12 NA TRBJ2-5 NA TRBV29-1 TGCAGCGTTGAAGATCCTCGGGAGACCCAGTACTTC CSVEDPRETQYF
17 TRBD2 TRBJ2-5 NA TRBV20-1 TGCAGTGCTAGAGAGGGGACTAGCGGGATGTGGGGGGAGACCCAGTACTTC CSAREGTSGMWGETQYF
13 NA TRBJ2-7 NA TRBV29-1 TGCAGCGTTGCGAGACAGTCAGACTACGAGCAGTACTTC CSVARQSDYEQYF
17 TRBD1 TRBJ1-5 few TRBV4-2 TGTGCCAGCAGCGTACGCCCCGGGACAGGGAATTATCAGCCCCAGCATTTT CASSVRPGTGNYQPQHF
15 NA TRBJ1-2 NA TRBV11-2 TGTGCCAGCAGCATTTTCCTCGGGGTTCGCTATGGCTACACCTTC CASSIFLGVRYGYTF
14 NA TRBJ2-4 NA TRBV18 TGTGCCAGCTCATTACCGGAGTCCAAAAACATTCAGTACTTC CASSLPESKNIQYF
15 NA TRBJ2-3 NA TRBV5-1 TGCGCCAGCAGCGGGGAGAGTTGGAACACAGATACGCAGTATTTT CASSGESWNTDTQYF
15 NA TRBJ2-7 few TRBV10-3 TGTGCCATCAGTGAGTCGAATACAAGGGCCTACGAGCAGTACTTC CAISESNTRAYEQYF
16 TRBD2 TRBJ2-3 NA TRBV20-1 TGCAGTGCTAGAGTCGGAGCGGGAGGGCCGACAGATACGCAGTATTTT CSARVGAGGPTDTQYF
16 TRBD2 TRBJ2-5 once TRBV6-5 TGTGCCAGCAGGCTACGGACTAGCGGACGAAAAGAGACCCAGTACTTC CASRLRTSGRKETQYF
15 NA TRBJ2-3 NA TRBV10-1 TGCGCCAGCAGTGAGTCCGGGGCAGCGAGGGATACGCAGTATTTT CASSESGAARDTQYF